The sample holds one count of the clone carrying this TCR beta chain. Sequenced by immunoSEQ multiplex PCR; TCRdb stores in-frame clones only, minus some. This table has roughly 70,000 clones, around 73% appearing once. The V end was cut by 0 bases, the J end by 3 bases, with 9 bases between. The CDR3 consists of 15 residues. Germline V lookup: CDR1 LNHNV, CDR2 YYDKDF (reference sequence). These data belong to a study of PD-1 blockade in mismatch repair-deficient tumors. The sequence derives from an adult with mismatch repair-deficient cancer. The chain joins TRBV15 to TRBJ2-1; no clear D. Sequences were derived from peripheral blood, sampled 2 weeks after starting pembrolizumab. This CDR3 is CATSRESILYNEQFF. Here the CDR3 DNA reads TGTGCCACCAGCAGAGAAAGTATTCTCTACAATGAGCAGTTCTTC.